This T cell receptor beta chain derives from a study of early T cells in non-severe SARS-CoV-2 infection. At the level of the study: Chains from this unsorted whole-blood bulk RNA could not be paired.

General study findings and limits: Comparison of clonotypes with VDJdb favored anti-spike CD8 responses while missing private and CD4 specificities.

This clonotype was counted at least ten times. The antigen is undetermined. The germline V gene has CDR1 MGHDK and CDR2 SYGVNS. There are 14 residues in the CDR3. The V and J ends lost 5 bases and 4 bases respectively, with 14 bases between them. Using its own MiXCR run on the 5' RACE reads, TCRdb lists one record per CDR3 protein. This table has more than 25,000 distinct CDR3 sequences, about 10% appearing once. This clonotype was sampled from an adult who was a healthcare worker with PCR-confirmed SARS-CoV-2 infection or an uninfected control (not recorded which). The sequenced sample was whole blood. V gene TRBV25-1 combines with J gene TRBJ1-1, with D perhaps TRBD1 (6 bases). CDR3 protein: CASSPGLGGTEAFF. CDR3 coding DNA: TGTGCCAGCAGTCCAGGATTAGGGGGCACTGAAGCTTTCTTT.